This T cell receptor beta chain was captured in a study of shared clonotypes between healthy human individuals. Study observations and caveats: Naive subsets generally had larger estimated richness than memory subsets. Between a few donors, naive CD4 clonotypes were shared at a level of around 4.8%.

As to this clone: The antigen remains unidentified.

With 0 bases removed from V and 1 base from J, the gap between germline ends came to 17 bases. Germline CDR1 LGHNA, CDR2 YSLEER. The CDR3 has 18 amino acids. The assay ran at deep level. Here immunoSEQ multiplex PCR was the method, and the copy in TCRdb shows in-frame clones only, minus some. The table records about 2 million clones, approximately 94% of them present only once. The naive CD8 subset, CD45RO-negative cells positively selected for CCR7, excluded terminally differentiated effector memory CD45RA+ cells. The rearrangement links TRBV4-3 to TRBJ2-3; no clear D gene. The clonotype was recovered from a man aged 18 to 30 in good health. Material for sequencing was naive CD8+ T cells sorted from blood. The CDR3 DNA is TGCGCCAGCAGCCAAGATTTAGGAGTACGTTTCGGCACAGATACGCAGTATTTT. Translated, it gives CASSQDLGVRFGTDTQYF.